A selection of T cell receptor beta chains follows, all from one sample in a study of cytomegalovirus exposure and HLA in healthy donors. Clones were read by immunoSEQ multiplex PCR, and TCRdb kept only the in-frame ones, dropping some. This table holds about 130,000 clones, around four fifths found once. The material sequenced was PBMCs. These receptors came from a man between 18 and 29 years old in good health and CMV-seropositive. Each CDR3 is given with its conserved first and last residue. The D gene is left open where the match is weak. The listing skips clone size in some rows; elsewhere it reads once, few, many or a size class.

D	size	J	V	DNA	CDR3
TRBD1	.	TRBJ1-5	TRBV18	TGTGCCAGCTCACCGACGGGACAGCCGAATCAGCCCCAGCATTTT	CASSPTGQPNQPQHF
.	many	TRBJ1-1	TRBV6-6	TGTGCCAGCAGTCCGCATGGAGGTTACACTGAAGCTTTCTTT	CASSPHGGYTEAFF
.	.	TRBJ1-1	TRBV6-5	TGTGCCAGCAGTTACCACCTTCGACAGAGGAACACTGAAGCTTTCTTT	CASSYHLRQRNTEAFF
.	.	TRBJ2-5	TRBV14	TGTGCCAGCAGCCAAGGGGGCTCGGTCCAAGAGACCCAGTACTTC	CASSQGGSVQETQYF
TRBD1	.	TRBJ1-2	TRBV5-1	TGCGCCAGCAGCGCGGACAGGGGGCTTCAAGGCTACACCTTC	CASSADRGLQGYTF
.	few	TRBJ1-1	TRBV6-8	TGTGCCAGCAGTTACTCGGCGGGGCATTGGGCTTTCTTT	CASSYSAGHWAFF
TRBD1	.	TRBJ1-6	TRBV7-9	TGTGCCAGCAGCTCCCAGGCAGGGGGAAATTCACCCCTCCACTTT	CASSSQAGGNSPLHF
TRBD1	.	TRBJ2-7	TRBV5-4	TGTGCCAGCAGTTTGGCAGGGGGCGGCGACGAGCAGTACTTC	CASSLAGGGDEQYF
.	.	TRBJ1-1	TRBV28	TGTGCCAGCAGTTTACCACCTTGGCCAGCGGAGAACACTGAAGCTTTCTTT	CASSLPPWPAENTEAFF
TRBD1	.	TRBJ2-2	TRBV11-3	TGTGCCAGCAGCTACGGACAGGGGGCGGCCGGGGAGCTGTTTTTT	CASSYGQGAAGELFF
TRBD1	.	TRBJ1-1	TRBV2	TGTGCCAGCAGAAACCGGACAGGGCCGAACACTGAAGCTTTCTTT	CASRNRTGPNTEAFF
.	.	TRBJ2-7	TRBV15	TGTGCCACCAGCAGAGGGCCGGGTCCCTCCTACGAGCAGTACTTC	CATSRGPGPSYEQYF
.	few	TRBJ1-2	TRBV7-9	TGTGCCAGCATCCCTCGGGGTCACTATGGCTACACCTTC	CASIPRGHYGYTF
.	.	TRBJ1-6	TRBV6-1	TGTGCCAGCAGACCACTGGGGGGTTCACCCCTCCACTTT	CASRPLGGSPLHF
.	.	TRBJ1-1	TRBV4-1	TGCGCCAGCAGCCAGGCGCCAGGGGCGCTCACTGAAGCTTTCTTT	CASSQAPGALTEAFF
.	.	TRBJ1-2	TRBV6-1	TGTGCCAGCAGTGCTTCTGAACACAAAAGGAGTGGCTACACCTTC	CASSASEHKRSGYTF
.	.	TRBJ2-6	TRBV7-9	TGTGCCAGCCGGCAGGACAGCGCCCCATCTGGGTCCAACGTCCTGACTTTC	CASRQDSAPSGSNVLTF
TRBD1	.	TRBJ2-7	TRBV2	TGTGCCAGCCGCGCAGGGGGCGGCTACGAGCAGTACTTC	CASRAGGGYEQYF
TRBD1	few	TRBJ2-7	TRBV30	TGTGCCTGGAGTGCAGGGGGCGCCTTGGGGTACGAGCAGTACTTC	CAWSAGGALGYEQYF
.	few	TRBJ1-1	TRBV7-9	TGTGCCAGTCTGGGAGGTGGATTCGCTGAAGCTTTCTTT	CASLGGGFAEAFF
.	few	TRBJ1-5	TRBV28	TGTGCCACGGACGGGGGGCGGCCCCAGCATTTT	CATDGGRPQHF
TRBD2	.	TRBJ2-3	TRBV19	TGTGCCAGCCGCCTCACTAGCGCAAATACGCAGTATTTT	CASRLTSANTQYF
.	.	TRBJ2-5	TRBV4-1	TGCGCCAGCAGCCAAGATTGGCAGGGTGAGACCCAGTACTTC	CASSQDWQGETQYF
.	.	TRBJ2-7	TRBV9	TGTGCCAGCAGCGCGGACCCCGGGAGCTACGAGCAGTACTTC	CASSADPGSYEQYF
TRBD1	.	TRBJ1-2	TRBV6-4	TGTGCCAGCAGTGCAACACGGGACAGTCTGGGGGGCTACACCTTC	CASSATRDSLGGYTF
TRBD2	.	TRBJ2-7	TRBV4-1	TGCGCCAGCAGCCCCAGCCAGCGGGGTTCTGAGCAGTACTTC	CASSPSQRGSEQYF
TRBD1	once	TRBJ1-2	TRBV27	TGTGCCAGCCATTCGGGACAGGGATGGGCTAACTATGGCTACACCTTC	CASHSGQGWANYGYTF